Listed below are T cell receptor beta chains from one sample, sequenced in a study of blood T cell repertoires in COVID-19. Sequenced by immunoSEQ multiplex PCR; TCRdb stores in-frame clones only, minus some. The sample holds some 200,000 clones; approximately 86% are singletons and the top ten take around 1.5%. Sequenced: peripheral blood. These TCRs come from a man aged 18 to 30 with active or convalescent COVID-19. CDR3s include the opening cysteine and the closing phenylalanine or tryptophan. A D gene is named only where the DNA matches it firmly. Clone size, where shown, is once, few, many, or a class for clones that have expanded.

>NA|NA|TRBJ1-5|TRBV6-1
CASSEALLENQPQHF
TGTGCCAGCAGTGAAGCCTTGTTGGAGAATCAGCCCCAGCATTTT
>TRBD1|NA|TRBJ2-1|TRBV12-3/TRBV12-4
CASSLRDREFF
TGTGCCAGCAGTTTAAGGGACAGGGAGTTCTTC
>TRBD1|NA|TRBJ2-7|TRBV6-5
CASSSLTGGEEQYF
TGTGCCAGCAGTTCGTTGACAGGGGGCGAAGAGCAGTACTTC
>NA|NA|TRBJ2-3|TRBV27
CATLLTGTDTQYF
TGTGCCACCCTATTAACCGGCACAGATACGCAGTATTTT
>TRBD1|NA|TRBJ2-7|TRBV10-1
CASSDPGQAVVQYF
TGCGCCAGCAGTGATCCGGGACAGGCGGTGGTGCAGTACTTC
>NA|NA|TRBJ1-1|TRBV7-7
CASSPTDYTEAFF
TGTGCCAGCAGCCCGACAGACTACACTGAAGCTTTCTTT
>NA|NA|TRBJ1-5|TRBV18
CASSPPGGGRNQPQHF
TGTGCCAGCTCACCCCCTGGGGGGGGACGCAATCAGCCCCAGCATTTT
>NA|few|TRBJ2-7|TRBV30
CAWSVGSGSYEQYF
TGTGCCTGGAGTGTCGGTAGCGGCTCCTACGAGCAGTACTTC
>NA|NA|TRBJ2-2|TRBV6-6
CASTRTPTNTGELFF
TGTGCCAGCACTAGGACACCAACGAACACCGGGGAGCTGTTTTTT
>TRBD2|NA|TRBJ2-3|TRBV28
CASSSTATWTSGRYF
TGTGCCAGCAGTTCCACCGCAACCTGGACTAGCGGGAGGTATTTT
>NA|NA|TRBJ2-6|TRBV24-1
CATSDSQGGLSGANVLTF
TGTGCCACCAGTGATTCCCAGGGCGGTCTCTCTGGGGCCAACGTCCTGACTTTC
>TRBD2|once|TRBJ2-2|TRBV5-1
CASSLAGEGTGELFF
TGCGCCAGCAGCTTGGCGGGGGAGGGGACCGGGGAGCTGTTTTTT
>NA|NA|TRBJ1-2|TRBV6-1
CASSEARGGYTF
TGTGCCAGCAGTGAAGCCAGGGGTGGCTACACCTTC
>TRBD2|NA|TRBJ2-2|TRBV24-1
CATSDGGTISGELFF
TGTGCCACCAGTGATGGCGGGACTATAAGCGGGGAGCTGTTTTTT
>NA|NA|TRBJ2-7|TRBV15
CATSSALDPSGYEQYF
TGTGCCACCAGCAGCGCACTCGATCCTTCCGGGTACGAGCAGTACTTC
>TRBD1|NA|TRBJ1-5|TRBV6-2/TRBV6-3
CASSSTGTGQPQHF
TGTGCCAGCAGCTCGACAGGGACGGGTCAGCCCCAGCATTTT
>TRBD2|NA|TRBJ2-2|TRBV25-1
CASTGLAGGITNTGELFF
TGTGCCAGCACGGGACTAGCGGGAGGTATAACGAACACCGGGGAGCTGTTTTTT
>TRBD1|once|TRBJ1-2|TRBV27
CASSPGQDRGYTF
TGTGCCAGCAGTCCGGGACAGGACCGTGGCTACACCTTC
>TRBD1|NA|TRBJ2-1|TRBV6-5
CASGRTGMVYNEQFF
TGTGCCAGCGGAAGGACAGGGATGGTCTACAATGAGCAGTTCTTC
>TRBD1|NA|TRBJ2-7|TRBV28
CASTLTGLTYEQYF
TGTGCCAGCACCTTGACAGGGTTAACCTACGAGCAGTACTTC
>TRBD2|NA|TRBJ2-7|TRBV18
CASSPPSGREHYEQYF
TGTGCCAGCTCACCTCCGAGCGGGAGGGAACACTACGAGCAGTACTTC
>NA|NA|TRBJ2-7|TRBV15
CATSIAGPDGEQYF
TGTGCCACCAGCATCGCGGGACCCGACGGTGAGCAGTACTTC
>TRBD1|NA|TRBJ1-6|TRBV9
CASSPGTDWGSPLHF
TGTGCCAGCAGCCCAGGGACAGATTGGGGTTCACCCCTCCACTTT
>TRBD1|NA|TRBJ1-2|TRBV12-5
CASGLAGGPGAAVWGYTF
TGTGCTAGTGGTTTGGCAGGGGGCCCGGGGGCGGCCGTCTGGGGCTACACCTTC
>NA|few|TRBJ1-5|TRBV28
CASSSPLGLYQPQHF
TGTGCCAGCAGTTCCCCATTGGGACTCTATCAGCCCCAGCATTTT
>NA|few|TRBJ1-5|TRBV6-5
CASRGPISNQPQHF
TGTGCCAGCAGGGGGCCCATTAGCAATCAGCCCCAGCATTTT
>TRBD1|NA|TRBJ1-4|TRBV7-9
CASSPGTGKAEKLFF
TGTGCCAGCAGCCCCGGGACAGGGAAGGCTGAAAAACTGTTTTTT
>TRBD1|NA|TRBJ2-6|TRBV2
CASSVRDRVSGANVLTF
TGTGCCAGCAGTGTTCGGGACAGGGTAAGCGGGGCCAACGTCCTGACTTTC
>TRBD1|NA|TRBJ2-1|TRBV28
CASSSPRDRGHNEQFF
TGTGCCAGCAGTTCCCCCCGGGACAGGGGTCATAATGAGCAGTTCTTC
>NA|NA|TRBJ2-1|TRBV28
CASRGVRASAHNEQFF
TGTGCCAGCAGGGGGGTTCGGGCTAGCGCCCATAATGAGCAGTTCTTC
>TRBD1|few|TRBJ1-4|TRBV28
CASSARQGAQEKLFF
TGTGCCAGCAGTGCTCGACAGGGGGCGCAAGAAAAACTGTTTTTT
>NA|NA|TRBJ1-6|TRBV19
CASSIGQPLNSPLHF
TGTGCCAGTAGTATCGGACAGCCGTTAAATTCACCCCTCCACTTT
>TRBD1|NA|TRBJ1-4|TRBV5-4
CASSHDTGGYNEKLFF
TGTGCCAGCAGCCACGATACAGGGGGATATAATGAAAAACTGTTTTTT
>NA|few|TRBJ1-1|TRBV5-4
CASSLVGSNTEAFF
TGTGCCAGCAGCTTGGTCGGGTCGAACACTGAAGCTTTCTTT
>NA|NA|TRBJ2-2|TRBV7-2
CASSFSLALGELFF
TGTGCCAGCAGCTTTAGTCTCGCCCTCGGGGAGCTGTTTTTT
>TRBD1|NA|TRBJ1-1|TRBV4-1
CASSLGTGGAFF
TGCGCCAGCAGCCTAGGGACAGGGGGAGCTTTCTTT
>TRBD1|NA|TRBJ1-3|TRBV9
CASSVLRDRGSPGNTIYF
TGTGCCAGCAGCGTATTAAGGGACAGGGGATCCCCTGGAAACACCATATATTTT
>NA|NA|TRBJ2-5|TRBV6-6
CASSSWLEETQYF
TGTGCCAGCAGTTCATGGCTCGAAGAGACCCAGTACTTC
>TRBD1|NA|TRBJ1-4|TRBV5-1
CASSLQGVANEKLFF
TGCGCCAGCAGCTTGCAGGGGGTGGCTAATGAAAAACTGTTTTTT
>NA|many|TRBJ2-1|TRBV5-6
CASSLSQMNSYNEQFF
TGTGCCAGCAGCTTGTCACAGATGAACTCCTACAATGAGCAGTTCTTC
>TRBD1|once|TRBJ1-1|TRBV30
CAWREGQGARTEAFF
TGTGCCTGGAGGGAAGGACAGGGGGCGCGCACTGAAGCTTTCTTT
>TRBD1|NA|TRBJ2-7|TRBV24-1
CATSEQRDRGPSYEQYF
TGTGCCACCAGTGAACAACGCGACAGGGGACCCTCCTACGAGCAGTACTTC
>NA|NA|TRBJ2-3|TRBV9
CASSVAGSTDTQYF
TGTGCCAGCAGCGTAGCCGGGAGCACAGATACGCAGTATTTT
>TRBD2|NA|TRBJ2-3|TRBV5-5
CASSLASGTIASRVTQYF
TGTGCCAGCAGCTTGGCATCGGGGACTATTGCGTCTCGGGTTACGCAGTATTTT
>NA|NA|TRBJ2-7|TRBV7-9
CASSLAGGPYEQYF
TGTGCCAGCAGCTTAGCGGGGGGTCCCTACGAGCAGTACTTC
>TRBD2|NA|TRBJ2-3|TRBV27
CASSDLAGGPVSTDTQYF
TGTGCCAGCAGTGACCTAGCGGGAGGACCCGTTAGCACAGATACGCAGTATTTT
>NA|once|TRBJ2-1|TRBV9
CASSKSGPSSYNEQFF
TGTGCCAGCAGCAAGAGCGGGCCTAGCTCCTACAATGAGCAGTTCTTC
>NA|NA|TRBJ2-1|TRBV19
CASSPSRGSYNEQFF
TGTGCCAGTAGTCCCAGCAGGGGTTCCTACAATGAGCAGTTCTTC
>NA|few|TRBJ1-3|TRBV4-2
CASSLGRPTGLSGNTIYF
TGTGCCAGCAGCCTCGGCAGGCCCACCGGCCTCTCTGGAAACACCATATATTTT
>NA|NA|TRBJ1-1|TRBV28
CASSPSGGFDTEAFF
TGTGCCAGCAGTCCCTCGGGGGGGTTCGACACTGAAGCTTTCTTT
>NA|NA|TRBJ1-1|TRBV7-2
CASSLLPVASVDTEAFF
TGTGCCAGCAGCTTACTCCCTGTCGCTTCGGTAGACACTGAAGCTTTCTTT
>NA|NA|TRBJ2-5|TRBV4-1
CASSQVSARMYQETQYF
TGCGCCAGCAGCCAAGTATCCGCGCGGATGTACCAAGAGACCCAGTACTTC